This record concerns one T cell receptor (beta chain) sequence. Its antigen remains unidentified. These data originate in a study of identical twins. Per the germline V gene, CDR1 is SGHAT and CDR2 is FQNNGV. Trimming took 1 base from V and 1 from J, leaving 18 bases between them. There are 18 residues in the CDR3. A template switching step contributed a universal primer site, while unique molecular identifiers were present in the cDNA. TCRdb processed the 5' RACE reads anew with MiXCR; each CDR3 protein has one entry. The sample contains about 460,000 distinct CDR3 sequences, 11% to 15% of which appear only once. Study-level points and caveats: Sequences that were out-of-frame, alpha and twin-shared displayed an excess of low generation probability.

Another study also made use of these data, one on yellow fever vaccine responses in identical twins. This second report adds: Twins reportedly appeared to share part of their vaccine T cell response while keeping part individual.

This sequence originates from a woman under 30 in good health. The chain links TRBV11-2 to TRBJ2-3; D perhaps matches TRBD1 (6 bases). Sequenced input: CD4+ T cells sorted from blood. The CDR3 loop reads CASSLVRTVAGRTDTQYF. The CDR3 DNA sequence: TGTGCCAGCAGCTTAGTTCGGACAGTCGCAGGGCGCACAGATACGCAGTATTTT.